This TCR beta chain was observed in a study of shared clonotypes between healthy human individuals. It was roughly 88 million PBMCs that unsorted samples used for genomic DNA. Each cell subset's genomic DNA was divided evenly among several immunoSEQ plates. Method: immunoSEQ multiplex PCR; TCRdb's copy keeps in-frame clones and lacks some. In the table there are fewer than 600,000 clones, 79% of which are singletons. The CDR3 runs to 15 residues. The germline V gene encodes CDR1 MGHDK and CDR2 SYGVNS. V shed 8 bases and J shed 2 bases, with 19 bases lying between them. This clone has a single count. This clonotype originated in a woman between 40 and 55 years old in good health. Some clones in this sample may be carry-over from other donors' samples. The V call is TRBV25-1, the J call TRBJ2-7; weak D call: TRBD1 (5 bases). Sequencing used PBMCs. The CDR3 loop reads CASQRGFEDTYEQYF. The CDR3 region has the DNA TGTGCCAGCCAAAGGGGTTTCGAGGATACCTACGAGCAGTACTTC.